This T cell receptor (beta chain) was documented in a study of blood T cell repertoires in COVID-19. Study background: Samples of COVID-19 (acute and convalescent) were obtained from the United States, Italy and Spain. Sample material is recorded as cDNA or gDNA derived from T cells, B-cell-depleted T cells, or PBMCs.

This CDR3 comprises 16 residues. V shed 5 bases, J shed 0 bases, and the junction held 6 bases outside the gene matches. CDR1 is LGHNA, CDR2 YNFKEQ, per germline. This clone was seen a single time. Authors' analysis steps: Nucleated cell counts were estimated from reference gene primer amplification. Produced via immunoSEQ multiplex PCR; TCRdb's table is partial and in-frame only. V and J calls and clone size follow that table, whereas D and trimming were derived from the DNA. This repertoire shows about 70,000 clones, roughly 80% found once; its top ten account for 8.5% to 10%. The origin of this receptor is a woman older than 75 with acute or convalescent COVID-19. V gene TRBV4-2 combines with J gene TRBJ1-4, with 7 bases lining up with TRBD1. Sequences were obtained from peripheral blood. The DNA for the CDR3 is TGTGCCAGCAGCTCAGAGACAGGGTCAACTAATGAAAAACTGTTTTTT. Translated: CASSSETGSTNEKLFF.